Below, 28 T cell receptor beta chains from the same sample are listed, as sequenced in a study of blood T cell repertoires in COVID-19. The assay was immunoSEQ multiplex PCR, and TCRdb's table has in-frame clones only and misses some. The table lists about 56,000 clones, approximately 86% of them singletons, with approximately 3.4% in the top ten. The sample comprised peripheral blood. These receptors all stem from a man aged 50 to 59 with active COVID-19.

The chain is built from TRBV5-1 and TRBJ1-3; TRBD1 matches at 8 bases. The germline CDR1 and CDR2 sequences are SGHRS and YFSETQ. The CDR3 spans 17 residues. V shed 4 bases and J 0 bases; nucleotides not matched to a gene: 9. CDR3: CASSPGTGDYSGNTIYF. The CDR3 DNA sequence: TGCGCCAGCAGCCCCGGGACAGGAGATTACTCTGGAAACACCATATATTTT. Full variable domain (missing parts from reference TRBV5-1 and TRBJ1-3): KAGVTQTPRYLIKTRGQQVTLSCSPISGHRSVSWYQQTPGQGLQFLFEYFSETQRNKGNFPGRFSGRQFSNSRSEMNVSTLELGDSALYLCASSPGTGDYSGNTIYFGEGSWLTVV.

The CDR3 sequence: CASSLVVAKNTGELFF. Here the CDR3 DNA reads TGCGCCAGCAGCTTGGTGGTGGCCAAGAACACCGGGGAGCTGTTTTTT. The J gene is TRBJ2-2, the V gene TRBV5-1; D is uncertain. Germline V gives CDR1 SGHRS, CDR2 YFSETQ. Trimming left V 0 bases short and J 1 base short, with 10 bases between. This CDR3 comprises 16 residues.

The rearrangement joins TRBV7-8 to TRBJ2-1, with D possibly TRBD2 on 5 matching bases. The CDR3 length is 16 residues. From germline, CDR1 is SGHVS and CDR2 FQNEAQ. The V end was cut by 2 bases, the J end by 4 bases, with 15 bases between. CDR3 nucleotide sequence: TGTGCCAGCAGCTTACGGGAAAGCCGGGGTTACAATGAGCAGTTCTTC. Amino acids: CASSLRESRGYNEQFF. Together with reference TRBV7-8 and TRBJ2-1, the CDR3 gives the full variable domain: GAGVSQSPRYKVAKRGQDVALRCDPISGHVSLFWYQQALGQGPEFLTYFQNEAQLDKSGLPSDRFFAERPEGSVSTLKIQRTQQEDSAVYLCASSLRESRGYNEQFFGPGTRLTVL.

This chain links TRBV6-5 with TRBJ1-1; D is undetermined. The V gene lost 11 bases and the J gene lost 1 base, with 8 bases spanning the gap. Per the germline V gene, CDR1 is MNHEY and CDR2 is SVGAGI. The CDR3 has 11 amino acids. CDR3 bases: TGTGCCGCGCAACGGAACACTGAAGCTTTCTTT. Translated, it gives CAAQRNTEAFF.

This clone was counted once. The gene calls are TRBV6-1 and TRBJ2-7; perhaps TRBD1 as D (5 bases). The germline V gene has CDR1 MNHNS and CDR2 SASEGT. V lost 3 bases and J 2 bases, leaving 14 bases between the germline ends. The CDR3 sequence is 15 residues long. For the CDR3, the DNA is TGTGCCAGCAGTGACCCAGGGCGTTGGACCTACGAGCAGTACTTC. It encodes CASSDPGRWTYEQYF.

CDR3 nucleotides: TGCAGTGCTGGTGAGGCTGACACTGAAGCTTTCTTT. It encodes CSAGEADTEAFF. The rearrangement joins TRBV20-1 to TRBJ1-1; no clear D. CDR1 and CDR2 (germline): DFQATT, SNEGSKA (reference sequence). Trimming removed 5 bases from V and 3 bases from J, with 10 bases in between. This CDR3 has 12 amino acids.

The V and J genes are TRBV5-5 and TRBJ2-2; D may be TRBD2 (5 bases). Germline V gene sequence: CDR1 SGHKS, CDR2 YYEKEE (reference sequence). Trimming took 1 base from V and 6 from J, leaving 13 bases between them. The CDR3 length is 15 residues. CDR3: CASSLFNPGAGELFF. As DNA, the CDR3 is TGTGCCAGCAGCTTGTTTAACCCCGGGGCCGGGGAGCTGTTTTTT.

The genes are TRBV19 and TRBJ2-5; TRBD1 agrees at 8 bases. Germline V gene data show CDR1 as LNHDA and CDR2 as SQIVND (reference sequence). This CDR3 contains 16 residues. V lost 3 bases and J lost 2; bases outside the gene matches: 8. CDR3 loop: CASSISAQGAQETQYF. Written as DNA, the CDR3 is TGTGCCAGTAGTATTTCGGCGCAGGGGGCACAAGAGACCCAGTACTTC.

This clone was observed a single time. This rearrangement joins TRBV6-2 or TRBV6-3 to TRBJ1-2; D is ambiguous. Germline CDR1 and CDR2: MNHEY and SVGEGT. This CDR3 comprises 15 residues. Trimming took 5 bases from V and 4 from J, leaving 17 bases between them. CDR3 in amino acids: CASSRAGLESYGYTF. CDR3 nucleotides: TGTGCCAGCAGTCGGGCCGGACTAGAGAGCTATGGCTACACCTTC.

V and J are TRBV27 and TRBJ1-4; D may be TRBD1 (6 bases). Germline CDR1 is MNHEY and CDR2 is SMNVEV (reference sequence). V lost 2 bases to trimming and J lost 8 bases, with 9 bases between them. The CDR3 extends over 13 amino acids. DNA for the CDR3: TGTGCCAGCAGTTTAGGGGGCAACGAAAAACTGTTTTTT. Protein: CASSLGGNEKLFF. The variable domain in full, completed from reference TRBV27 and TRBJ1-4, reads EAQVTQNPRYLITVTGKKLTVTCSQNMNHEYMSWYRQDPGLGLRQIYYSMNVEVTDKGDVPEGYKVSRKEKRNFPLILESPSPNQTSLYFCASSLGGNEKLFFGSGTQLSVL.

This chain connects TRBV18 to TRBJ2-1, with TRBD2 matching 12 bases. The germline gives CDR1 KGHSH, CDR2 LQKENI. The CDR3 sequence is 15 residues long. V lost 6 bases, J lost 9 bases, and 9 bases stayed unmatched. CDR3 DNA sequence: TGTGCCAGCTCCGAGGCTAGCGGGGGGGCGTCTGAGCAGTTCTTC. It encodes CASSEASGGASEQFF.

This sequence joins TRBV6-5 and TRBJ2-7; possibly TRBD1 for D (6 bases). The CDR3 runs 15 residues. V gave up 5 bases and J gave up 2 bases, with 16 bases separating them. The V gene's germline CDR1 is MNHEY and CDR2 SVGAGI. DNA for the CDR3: TGTGCCAGCAGTCAACCCTCGTCAGGGGCCTACGAGCAGTACTTC. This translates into CASSQPSSGAYEQYF.

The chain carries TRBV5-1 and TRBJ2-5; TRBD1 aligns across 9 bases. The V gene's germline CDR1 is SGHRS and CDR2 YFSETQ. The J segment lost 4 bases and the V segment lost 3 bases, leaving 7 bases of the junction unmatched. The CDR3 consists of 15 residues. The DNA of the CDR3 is TGCGCCAGCAGCTCGGGACAGGGTGTACGAGAGACCCAGTACTTC. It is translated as CASSSGQGVRETQYF.

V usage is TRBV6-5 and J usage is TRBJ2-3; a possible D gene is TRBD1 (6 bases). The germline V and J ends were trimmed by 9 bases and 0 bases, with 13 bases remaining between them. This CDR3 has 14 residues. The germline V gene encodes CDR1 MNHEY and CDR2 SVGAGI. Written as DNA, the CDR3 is TGTGCCAGTAGACAGGTTTCTAGCACAGATACGCAGTATTTT. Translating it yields CASRQVSSTDTQYF.

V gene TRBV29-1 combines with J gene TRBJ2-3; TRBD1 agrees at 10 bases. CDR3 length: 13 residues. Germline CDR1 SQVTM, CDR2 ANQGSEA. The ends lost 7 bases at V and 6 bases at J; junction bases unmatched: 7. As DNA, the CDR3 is TGCAGCGGAAAAGGACAGGGGGTGGATACGCAGTATTTT. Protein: CSGKGQGVDTQYF.

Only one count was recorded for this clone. CDR3 protein: CASSQDFPQSYEQYF. In DNA, the CDR3 is TGTGCCAGCAGCCAAGATTTCCCCCAATCCTACGAGCAGTACTTC. V gene TRBV4-2 combines with J gene TRBJ2-7, with D uncertain. The CDR3 is made up of 15 amino acids. Germline V gene data show CDR1 as LGHNA and CDR2 as YNFKEQ. V lost 0 bases, J lost 1 base, and 10 bases lay in between.

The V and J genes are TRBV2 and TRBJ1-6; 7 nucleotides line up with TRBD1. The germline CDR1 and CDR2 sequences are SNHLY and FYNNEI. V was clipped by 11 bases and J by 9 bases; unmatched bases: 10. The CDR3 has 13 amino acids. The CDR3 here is CAGGQGVGSPLHF. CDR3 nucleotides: TGTGCCGGTGGGCAGGGGGTCGGTTCACCCCTCCACTTT.

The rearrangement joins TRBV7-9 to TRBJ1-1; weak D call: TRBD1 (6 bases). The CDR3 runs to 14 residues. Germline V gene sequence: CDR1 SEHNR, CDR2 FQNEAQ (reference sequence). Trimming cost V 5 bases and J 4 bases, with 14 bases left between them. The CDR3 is CASSETGGFTEAFF. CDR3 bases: TGTGCCAGCAGCGAGACAGGTGGGTTCACTGAAGCTTTCTTT.

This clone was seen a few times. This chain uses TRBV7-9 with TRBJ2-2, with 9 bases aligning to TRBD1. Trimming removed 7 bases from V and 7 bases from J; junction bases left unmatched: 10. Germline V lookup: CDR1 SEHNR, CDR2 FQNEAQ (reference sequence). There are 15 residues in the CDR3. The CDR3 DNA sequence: TGTGCCAGCATCGATACGGACAGGGGTTTCGGGGAGCTGTTTTTT. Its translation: CASIDTDRGFGELFF.

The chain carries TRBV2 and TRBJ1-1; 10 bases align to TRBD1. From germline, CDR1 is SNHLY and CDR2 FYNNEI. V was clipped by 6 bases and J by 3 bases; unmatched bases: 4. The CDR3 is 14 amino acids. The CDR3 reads CASRSGTGDTEAFF. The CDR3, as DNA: TGTGCCAGCAGATCCGGGACAGGGGACACTGAAGCTTTCTTT. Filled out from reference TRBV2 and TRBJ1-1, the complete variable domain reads EPEVTQTPSHQVTQMGQEVILRCVPISNHLYFYWYRQILGQKVEFLVSFYNNEISEKSEIFDDQFSVERPDGSNFTLKIRSTKLEDSAMYFCASRSGTGDTEAFFGQGTRLTVV.

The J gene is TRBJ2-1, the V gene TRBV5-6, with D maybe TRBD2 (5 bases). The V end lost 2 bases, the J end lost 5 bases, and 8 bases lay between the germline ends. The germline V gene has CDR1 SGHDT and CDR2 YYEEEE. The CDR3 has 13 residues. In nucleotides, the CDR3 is TGTGCCAGCAGCTTCGGAGGAAACAATGAGCAGTTCTTC. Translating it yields CASSFGGNNEQFF.

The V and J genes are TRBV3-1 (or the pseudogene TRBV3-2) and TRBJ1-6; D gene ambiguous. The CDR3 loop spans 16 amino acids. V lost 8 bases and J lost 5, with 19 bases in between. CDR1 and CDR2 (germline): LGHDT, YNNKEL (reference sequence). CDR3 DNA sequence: TGTGCCAGCCAGGAGGTCGGACGGACGAATAATTCACCCCTCCACTTT. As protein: CASQEVGRTNNSPLHF.

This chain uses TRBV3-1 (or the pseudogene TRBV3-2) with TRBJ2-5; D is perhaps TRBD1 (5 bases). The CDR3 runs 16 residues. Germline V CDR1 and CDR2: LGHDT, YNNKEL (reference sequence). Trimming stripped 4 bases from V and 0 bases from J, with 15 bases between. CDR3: CASSPTYQGNQETQYF. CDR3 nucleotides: TGTGCCAGCAGCCCTACTTACCAGGGAAACCAAGAGACCCAGTACTTC.

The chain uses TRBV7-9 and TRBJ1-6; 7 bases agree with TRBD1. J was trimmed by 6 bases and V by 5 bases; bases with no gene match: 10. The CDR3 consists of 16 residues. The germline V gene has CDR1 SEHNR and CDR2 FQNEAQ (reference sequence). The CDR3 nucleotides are TGTGCCAGCAGCCGAGACACGGGACAGCGTAATTCACCCCTCCACTTT. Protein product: CASSRDTGQRNSPLHF.

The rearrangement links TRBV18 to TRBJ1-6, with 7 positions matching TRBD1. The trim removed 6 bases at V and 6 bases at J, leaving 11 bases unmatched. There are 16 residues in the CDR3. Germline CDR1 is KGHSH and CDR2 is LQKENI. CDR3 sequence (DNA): TGTGCCAGCTCCCGAGAAATCGGGACAGTTAATTCACCCCTCCACTTT. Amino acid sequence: CASSREIGTVNSPLHF.

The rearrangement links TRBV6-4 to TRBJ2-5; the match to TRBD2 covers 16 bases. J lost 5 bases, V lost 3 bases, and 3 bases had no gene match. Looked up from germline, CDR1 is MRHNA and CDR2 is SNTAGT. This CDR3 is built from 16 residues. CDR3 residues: CASSEGTSGGAETQYF. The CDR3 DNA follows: TGTGCCAGCAGTGAAGGGACTAGCGGGGGGGCCGAGACCCAGTACTTC.

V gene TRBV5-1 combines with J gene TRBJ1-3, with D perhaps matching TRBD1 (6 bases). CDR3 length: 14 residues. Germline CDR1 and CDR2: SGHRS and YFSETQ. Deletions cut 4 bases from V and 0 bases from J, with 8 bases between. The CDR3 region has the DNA TGCGCCAGCAGCGAGACAGGCTCTGGAAACACCATATATTTT. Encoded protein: CASSETGSGNTIYF. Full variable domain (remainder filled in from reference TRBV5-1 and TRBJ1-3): KAGVTQTPRYLIKTRGQQVTLSCSPISGHRSVSWYQQTPGQGLQFLFEYFSETQRNKGNFPGRFSGRQFSNSRSEMNVSTLELGDSALYLCASSETGSGNTIYFGEGSWLTVV.

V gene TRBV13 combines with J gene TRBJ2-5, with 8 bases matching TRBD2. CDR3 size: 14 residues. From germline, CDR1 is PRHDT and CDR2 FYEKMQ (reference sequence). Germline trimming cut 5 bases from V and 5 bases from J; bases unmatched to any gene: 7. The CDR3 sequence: CASSTRGAGETQYF. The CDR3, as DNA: TGTGCCAGCAGCACGCGGGGGGCGGGGGAGACCCAGTACTTC.